This TCR beta chain was sequenced in a study of blood T cell repertoires in COVID-19. The CDR3 has 16 amino acids. From germline, CDR1 is SGHRS and CDR2 YFSETQ. Trimming took 4 bases from V and 2 from J; bases not matched to a gene: 6. The repertoire was sequenced with immunoSEQ multiplex PCR; TCRdb's copy has only in-frame clones and lacks some. Of 450,000 or so clones listed, about 90% were seen once; the top ten hold 0.8% to 0.9%. The chain has TRBV5-1 and TRBJ2-1; 10 bases align to TRBD2. Sequences were obtained from peripheral blood. The clonotype comes from a man between 18 and 35 years old with COVID-19, enrolled during active disease. The CDR3 spells CASSPGLAIAYNEQFF. The CDR3 DNA sequence: TGCGCCAGCAGCCCGGGACTAGCGATCGCCTACAATGAGCAGTTCTTC.